One sample yielded the 30 T cell receptor beta chains listed below, sequenced in a study of blood T cell repertoires in COVID-19. Some clones are missing from TCRdb's copy, which holds only in-frame ones; the method was immunoSEQ multiplex PCR. Among about 130,000 clones, around 85% were seen once, and the ten largest hold under 3.5%. The source material was peripheral blood. These receptors all come from a woman older than 75 with COVID-19, enrolled during active disease.

This chain uses TRBV7-6 with TRBJ2-3, with TRBD2 matching over 8 bases. Unmatched junction bases numbered 9, after V lost 5 bases and J lost 2 bases. Germline-derived CDR1 and CDR2 are SGHVS and FNYEAQ. There are 16 residues in the CDR3. CDR3 loop: CASSASGRGITDTQYF. As DNA, the CDR3 is TGTGCCAGCAGCGCAAGCGGGAGAGGAATCACAGATACGCAGTATTTT.

The rearrangement links TRBV28 to TRBJ2-1; D is possibly TRBD2 (6 bases). Germline values: CDR1 MDHEN, CDR2 SYDVKM. The CDR3 is 15 amino acids. Trimming took 7 bases from V and 8 from J, leaving 21 bases between them. CDR3 DNA sequence: TGTGCCAGCACCAAGAGAGCTAGCGAGAGCTATGAGCAGTTCTTC. Translating gives CASTKRASESYEQFF.

The chain employs TRBV2 and TRBJ2-1; 8 bases map to TRBD2. The CDR3 has 16 amino acids. Unmatched junction bases numbered 9, after V lost 7 bases and J lost 1 base. The germline V gene has CDR1 SNHLY and CDR2 FYNNEI. DNA for the CDR3: TGTGCCAGCACGGTAGCGGGAACGGGGTCCTACAATGAGCAGTTCTTC. It specifies CASTVAGTGSYNEQFF.

This clone was found a few times. The chain links TRBV19 to TRBJ1-2; possibly TRBD1 for D (6 bases). Germline V gene data show CDR1 as LNHDA and CDR2 as SQIVND (reference sequence). V dropped 10 bases and J dropped 6 bases, with 9 bases sitting between them. This CDR3 is built from 10 residues. CDR3 amino acids: CATNRDGYTF. CDR3 DNA: TGTGCCACCAACAGGGATGGCTACACCTTC. Drawing the rest from reference TRBV19 and TRBJ1-2, the complete variable domain is DGGITQSPKYLFRKEGQNVTLSCEQNLNHDAMYWYRQDPGQGLRLIYYSQIVNDFQKGDIAEGYSVSREKKESFPLTVTSAQKNPTAFYLCATNRDGYTFGSGTRLTVV.

This clone has a handful of counts. The J gene is TRBJ1-5, the V gene TRBV19, with TRBD1 identical over 11 bases. Germline CDR1 and CDR2: LNHDA and SQIVND (reference sequence). The length of the CDR3 is 16 residues. The V gene end was trimmed by 10 bases and the J gene end by 2 bases; junction bases not matched to a gene: 10. This chain's CDR3 is CATKGQGALGNQPQHF. In DNA form, the CDR3 reads TGTGCCACTAAAGGACAGGGGGCGCTTGGCAATCAGCCCCAGCATTTT. Supplemented by reference TRBV19 and TRBJ1-5, the full variable domain reads DGGITQSPKYLFRKEGQNVTLSCEQNLNHDAMYWYRQDPGQGLRLIYYSQIVNDFQKGDIAEGYSVSREKKESFPLTVTSAQKNPTAFYLCATKGQGALGNQPQHFGDGTRLSIL.

The chain links TRBV24-1 to TRBJ1-4, with a tentative D call TRBD1 (5 bases). The CDR3 runs to 15 residues. Germline assignment: CDR1 KGHDR and CDR2 SFDVKD. Trimming removed 4 bases at V and 4 bases at J, with 12 bases between. CDR3 in amino acids: CATSDPTAVNEKLFF. CDR3 bases: TGTGCCACCAGTGACCCGACAGCAGTTAATGAAAAACTGTTTTTT.

This chain uses TRBV7-5 with TRBJ2-7; TRBD1 is the table's D call, not checked against the DNA. TRBV7-5 is labeled a pseudogene. This CDR3 comprises 13 residues. CDR3 nucleotides: TGTGCCAGAAGCACCAGGGGCTCCTACGAGCAGTACTTC. Translated: CARSTRGSYEQYF.

This clone was picked up a small number of times. The gene calls are TRBV10-3 and TRBJ1-5, with D possibly being TRBD1 (5 bases). The CDR3 loop spans 16 amino acids. Trimming removed 0 bases from V and 7 bases from J, with 16 bases in between. Germline V lookup: CDR1 ENHRY, CDR2 SYGVKD. CDR3 nucleotides: TGTGCCATCAGTGAGTCCGATGGCAGGGATGGACAGCCCCAGCATTTT. It translates to CAISESDGRDGQPQHF.

This chain uses TRBV19 with TRBJ1-2; D might be TRBD1 (6 bases). Trimming removed 10 bases from V and 0 bases from J, with 12 bases in between. There are 13 residues in the CDR3. Germline V gene lookup returns CDR1 LNHDA and CDR2 SQIVND (reference sequence). CDR3 sequence reads: CATYRESNYGYTF. In DNA form, the CDR3 reads TGTGCCACCTACAGGGAATCTAACTATGGCTACACCTTC. Full variable domain (rest looked up from reference TRBV19 and TRBJ1-2): DGGITQSPKYLFRKEGQNVTLSCEQNLNHDAMYWYRQDPGQGLRLIYYSQIVNDFQKGDIAEGYSVSREKKESFPLTVTSAQKNPTAFYLCATYRESNYGYTFGSGTRLTVV.

The chain joins TRBV19 to TRBJ1-2; 8 positions match TRBD1. The CDR3 sequence is 12 residues long. J gave up 7 bases and V 3 bases, and 1 base lay outside the gene matches. Germline CDR1 is LNHDA and CDR2 is SQIVND (reference sequence). CDR3 DNA: TGTGCCAGTAGTATCGGACAGGGTGGCTACACCTTC. Translating gives CASSIGQGGYTF.

The chain combines TRBV5-6 with TRBJ2-2; no clear D gene. V lost 1 base and J lost 3, with 13 bases in between. Germline CDR1 is SGHDT and CDR2 is YYEEEE. This CDR3 spans 16 amino acids. As DNA, the CDR3 is TGTGCCAGCAGCTTGATGTCAGGTGATGACACCGGGGAGCTGTTTTTT. It translates to CASSLMSGDDTGELFF.

The chain joins TRBV28 to TRBJ2-7; 11 bases are a match to TRBD2. The CDR3 covers 15 residues. CDR1 and CDR2 (germline): MDHEN, SYDVKM. The V and J ends lost 6 bases and 4 bases, in that order; junction bases with no gene match: 8. The CDR3 region has the DNA TGTGCCAGCAGCTTAGCGGGAGGGCCAATATACGAGCAGTACTTC. As protein: CASSLAGGPIYEQYF.

The chain is built from TRBV6-2 or TRBV6-3 and TRBJ1-5, with TRBD1 matching 10 bases. The germline V gene encodes CDR1 MNHEY and CDR2 SVGEGT. Trimming cost V 6 bases and J 1 base; bases outside gene matches: 9. The CDR3 is 17 amino acids. In DNA, the CDR3 is TGTGCCAGCAGCCGTCGACAGGGGGCAGTAAGCAATCAGCCCCAGCATTTT. Its translation: CASSRRQGAVSNQPQHF.

This clone has just a few counts. V and J are TRBV7-2 and TRBJ1-6; TRBD1 is a possible D gene (5 bases). The V gene lost 3 bases and the J gene lost 9 bases, with 18 bases spanning the gap. Per germline, CDR1 SGHTA and CDR2 FQGNSA. This CDR3 comprises 16 residues. CDR3 amino acids: CASSFNSGRVSSPLHF. CDR3 sequence (DNA): TGTGCCAGCAGCTTTAACTCTGGCAGGGTTTCTTCACCCCTCCACTTT.

The chain joins TRBV3-1 (or the pseudogene TRBV3-2) to TRBJ2-5; 7 nucleotides match TRBD2. The CDR3 totals 15 residues. J lost 2 bases, V lost 6 bases, and 9 bases had no gene match. Germline V gives CDR1 LGHDT, CDR2 YNNKEL (reference sequence). The CDR3 DNA reads as TGTGCCAGCAGTCCCGGGGGACTAAAACAAGAGACCCAGTACTTC. This sequence encodes CASSPGGLKQETQYF.

V and J are TRBV9 and TRBJ2-3; the D gene is possibly TRBD2 (6 bases). Germline CDR1 is SGDLS and CDR2 is YYNGEE. The V end was cut by 7 bases, the J end by 4 bases, with 16 bases between. The CDR3 spans 14 residues. CDR3 region: CASSRGIAADTQYF. CDR3 nucleotides: TGTGCCAGCTCTCGCGGGATAGCGGCAGATACGCAGTATTTT.

This chain links TRBV10-3 with TRBJ2-1; 8 nucleotides agree with TRBD2. This CDR3 comprises 16 residues. V shed 6 bases and J 5 bases; nucleotides not matched to a gene: 12. Germline V gives CDR1 ENHRY, CDR2 SYGVKD. The CDR3 DNA sequence: TGTGCCATCAGAAGCGGGAGTGGGCTTGGCAACAATGAGCAGTTCTTC. Translating it yields CAIRSGSGLGNNEQFF.

In its sample, this clone was seen once. V is TRBV6-1 and J is TRBJ1-1; perhaps TRBD1 as D (5 bases). Germline V gene data show CDR1 as MNHNS and CDR2 as SASEGT. V shed 2 bases and J shed 2 bases, with 15 bases lying between them. CDR3 length: 16 residues. CDR3 DNA sequence: TGTGCCAGCAGTGAACATCCTCGACAGTTTAACACTGAAGCTTTCTTT. Protein sequence: CASSEHPRQFNTEAFF.

The V call is TRBV2, the J call TRBJ2-1; 11 bases match TRBD2. Germline loops: CDR1 SNHLY, CDR2 FYNNEI. The CDR3 extends over 18 amino acids. The V gene end was trimmed by 2 bases and the J gene end by 7 bases; junction bases not matched to a gene: 13. The CDR3 loop is CASSEMGFLLAGANEQFF. CDR3 coding DNA: TGTGCCAGCAGTGAAATGGGGTTTTTACTAGCGGGAGCGAATGAGCAGTTCTTC. Combining the CDR3 with reference TRBV2 and TRBJ2-1 gives the whole variable domain EPEVTQTPSHQVTQMGQEVILRCVPISNHLYFYWYRQILGQKVEFLVSFYNNEISEKSEIFDDQFSVERPDGSNFTLKIRSTKLEDSAMYFCASSEMGFLLAGANEQFFGPGTRLTVL.

This clone was found a few times. The rearrangement links TRBV11-2 to TRBJ2-7, with 7 nucleotides matching TRBD2. Germline V gives CDR1 SGHAT, CDR2 FQNNGV. The CDR3 loop spans 15 amino acids. V shed 5 bases, J shed 4 bases, and the junction held 11 bases outside the gene matches. The CDR3 nucleotides are TGTGCCAGCAGCCTTGGACGGCTAGCGGCATACGAGCAGTACTTC. This sequence encodes CASSLGRLAAYEQYF. The complete variable domain, with remaining parts taken from reference TRBV11-2 and TRBJ2-7, reads EAGVAQSPRYKIIEKRQSVAFWCNPISGHATLYWYQQILGQGPKLLIQFQNNGVVDDSQLPKDRFSAERLKGVDSTLKIQPAKLEDSAVYLCASSLGRLAAYEQYFGPGTRLTVT.

This clone occurred a few times. The chain carries TRBV2 and TRBJ2-7; 7 bases agree with TRBD1. Germline V gene lookup returns CDR1 SNHLY and CDR2 FYNNEI. CDR3 size: 12 residues. Losses at the gene ends were 10 bases for V and 3 bases for J; bases not matched to a gene: 6. The CDR3 spells CATADRLYEQYF. The CDR3 DNA reads as TGTGCCACCGCGGACAGGCTCTACGAGCAGTACTTC.

The rearrangement joins TRBV6-5 to TRBJ2-7; TRBD1 aligns across 10 bases. Germline V CDR1 and CDR2: MNHEY, SVGAGI. V trimming: 7 bases; J trimming: 4 bases; junction bases outside the gene matches: 7. CDR3 length: 14 residues. In nucleotides, the CDR3 is TGTGCCAGCACTTTGACAGGGGGCGCATACGAGCAGTACTTC. This sequence encodes CASTLTGGAYEQYF.

The rearrangement links TRBV19 to TRBJ2-1; 13 bases line up with TRBD2. The CDR3 loop spans 17 amino acids. Germline V gene data show CDR1 as LNHDA and CDR2 as SQIVND (reference sequence). With 10 bases clipped from V and 0 bases from J, the junction kept 9 bases outside the gene matches. The CDR3 bases are TGTGCCACATCGGGACTAGCGGGGATTAGCTCCTACAATGAGCAGTTCTTC. Translation gives CATSGLAGISSYNEQFF.

Only one count was recorded for this clone. The chain joins TRBV7-9 to TRBJ2-3; 8 bases line up with TRBD2. Germline loops: CDR1 SEHNR, CDR2 FQNEAQ (reference sequence). V lost 8 bases and J lost 3; bases outside the gene matches: 4. The CDR3 has 13 amino acids. The CDR3, as DNA: TGTGCCAGCGCCCGGGAGGGGACAGATACGCAGTATTTT. Its protein product is CASAREGTDTQYF.

The genes are TRBV6-5 and TRBJ2-1, with 10 bases lining up with TRBD2. CDR1 is MNHEY and CDR2 is SVGAGI in the germline V gene. The V segment lost 2 bases and the J segment 9 bases; nucleotides outside the gene matches: 4. The CDR3 is made up of 14 amino acids. CDR3 loop: CASSYASGRFEQFF. Here the CDR3 DNA reads TGTGCCAGCAGTTACGCTAGCGGGAGATTTGAGCAGTTCTTC.

The chain links TRBV11-3 to TRBJ2-1, with no clear D. Trimming pared 1 base from V and 9 bases from J, leaving 10 bases between. Germline V CDR1 and CDR2: SGHNT, YENEEA. The CDR3 spans 13 residues. CDR3 coding DNA: TGTGCCAGCAGCTTAGGCCCTCTGAGTGAGCAGTTCTTC. Translated: CASSLGPLSEQFF.

The V and J genes are TRBV5-4 and TRBJ2-2; D may be TRBD2 (6 bases). V gave up 3 bases and J gave up 2 bases, with 14 bases separating them. Germline-derived CDR1 and CDR2 are SGHNT and YYREEE (reference sequence). The CDR3 is made up of 16 amino acids. CDR3 DNA sequence: TGTGCCAGCAGCTCTCCGGGACTGCTTAACACCGGGGAGCTGTTTTTT. This gives the protein CASSSPGLLNTGELFF.

The chain is built from TRBV7-9 and TRBJ2-5; maybe TRBD2 (5 bases). V dropped 5 bases and J dropped 4 bases, with 17 bases sitting between them. This CDR3 is built from 15 residues. From germline, CDR1 is SEHNR and CDR2 FQNEAQ (reference sequence). The CDR3 protein is CASSPILSAGETQYF. DNA for the CDR3: TGTGCCAGCAGCCCAATATTGTCGGCGGGAGAGACCCAGTACTTC.

The chain carries TRBV11-2 and TRBJ2-3, with TRBD2 matching over 7 bases. After removal of 10 bases from V and 1 base from J, the junction contained 2 bases not matched to a gene. There are 12 residues in the CDR3. From germline, CDR1 is SGHAT and CDR2 FQNNGV. DNA of the CDR3: TGTGCCACGCTAGCGGGCACAGATACGCAGTATTTT. Residues: CATLAGTDTQYF.

V and J are TRBV7-8 and TRBJ2-6, with D tentatively TRBD1 (5 bases). V gave up 5 bases and J gave up 0 bases, with 8 bases separating them. Germline CDR1 reads SGHVS; CDR2 reads FQNEAQ. The CDR3 is 15 residues long. In DNA form, the CDR3 reads TGTGCCAGCAGCCATGACAGCTCTGGGGCCAACGTCCTGACTTTC. It encodes CASSHDSSGANVLTF.